Presented here are 21 T cell receptor beta chains from one specimen sequenced in a study of T cells in Graves' hyperthyroidism and ophthalmopathy. Amplified TCR beta CDR3 regions came from RNA transcripts. The TCR CDR3 was amplified in a first-round RT-PCR using the HTBI primer set. TCRdb passed the multiplex PCR reads through MiXCR, listing each CDR3 protein once. The data hold fewer than 650,000 distinct CDR3 sequences, with about 15% observed a single time. The source material was blood. These receptors were collected from a woman in her thirties with Graves' hyperthyroidism that later progressed to Graves' ophthalmopathy.

This clonotype was observed a few times. The CDR3 DNA reads TGTGCCAGCTCAGAAACCGGGACTAGCGGGAGTGGTGAGCAGTTCTTC. Its translation is CASSETGTSGSGEQFF. The rearrangement uses TRBV7-9 and TRBJ2-1, with 14 positions matching TRBD2. J lost 9 bases, V lost 8 bases, and 12 bases had no gene match. Germline loops: CDR1 SEHNR, CDR2 FQNEAQ (reference sequence). The CDR3 is 16 amino acids.

About this clonotype itself: An end of the junction differs from the germline gene, which may be a read error. The chain links TRBV2 to TRBJ2-1; TRBD2 matches at 13 bases. The germline CDR1 and CDR2 sequences are SNHLY and FYNNEI. The CDR3 totals 16 residues. The CDR3 DNA reads as TGTGCCGGCAGAGGACTAGCGGGAGAGATTAGGAATGAGCAGTTCTTC. Residues: CAGRGLAGEIRNEQFF. Together with reference TRBV2 and TRBJ2-1, the CDR3 gives the full variable domain: EPEVTQTPSHQVTQMGQEVILRCVPISNHLYFYWYRQILGQKVEFLVSFYNNEISEKSEIFDDQFSVERPDGSNFTLKIRSTKLEDSAMYFCAGRGLAGEIRNEQFFGPGTRLTVL.

There are many counts of this clonotype. The V and J genes are TRBV30 and TRBJ1-2, with D hard to call. Trimming stripped 3 bases from V and 8 bases from J, with 13 bases between. CDR3 length: 12 amino acids. Germline V gives CDR1 GTSNPN, CDR2 SVGIG (reference sequence). CDR3 sequence: CAWRASGRGYTF. CDR3 DNA: TGTGCCTGGAGAGCCAGTGGTCGCGGCTACACCTTC.

The gene calls are TRBV19 and TRBJ2-2, with a tentative D call TRBD2 (6 bases). V lost 3 bases, J lost 6 bases, and 14 bases lay in between. Germline V gene lookup returns CDR1 LNHDA and CDR2 SQIVND (reference sequence). CDR3 size: 15 residues. This CDR3 is CASSMSTGVAGELFF. The CDR3, as DNA: TGTGCCAGTAGTATGAGCACGGGAGTAGCCGGGGAGCTGTTTTTT.

On this clonotype: Given a much more abundant clone one base away, this may be a read error. The J gene is TRBJ2-4, the V gene TRBV27; D is ambiguous. The V gene lost 5 bases and the J gene lost 2 bases, with 19 bases spanning the gap. This CDR3 is built from 17 residues. Germline V gene lookup returns CDR1 MNHEY and CDR2 SMNVEV (reference sequence). The CDR3 nucleotides read TGTGCCAGCAGTGATCCCACGGACGGAGCCACCAAAAACATTCAGTACTTC. Residues: CASSDPTDGATKNIQYF.

This clonotype was detected many times. This chain links TRBV20-1 with TRBJ2-5, with 10 positions matching TRBD2. This CDR3 spans 13 amino acids. V lost 3 bases to trimming and J lost 6 bases; unmatched junction nucleotides: 4. From germline, CDR1 is DFQATT and CDR2 SNEGSKA (reference sequence). CDR3 loop: CSARLAGVKTQYF. CDR3 in DNA: TGCAGTGCTAGGCTAGCGGGAGTGAAGACCCAGTACTTC.

This clonotype was detected a few times. The chain combines TRBV6-2 or TRBV6-3 with TRBJ2-1; TRBD2 matches at 10 bases. The V gene end was trimmed by 6 bases and the J gene end by 0 bases; junction bases not matched to a gene: 5. Germline V lookup: CDR1 MNHEY, CDR2 SVGEGT. The CDR3 contains 16 residues. The CDR3 DNA is TGTGCCAGCAGCCGTGTAGCGGGAGGCTCCTACAATGAGCAGTTCTTC. Translating it yields CASSRVAGGSYNEQFF.

The V and J genes are TRBV2 and TRBJ1-2; 7 nucleotides line up with TRBD1. The CDR3 has 13 amino acids. V lost 7 bases to trimming and J lost 3 bases; unmatched junction nucleotides: 5. Germline V gene lookup returns CDR1 SNHLY and CDR2 FYNNEI. CDR3 bases: TGTGCCAGCATTGTAGACAGGGACTATGGCTACACCTTC. Translating it yields CASIVDRDYGYTF. Looking up the rest from reference TRBV2 and TRBJ1-2 gives the full variable domain: EPEVTQTPSHQVTQMGQEVILRCVPISNHLYFYWYRQILGQKVEFLVSFYNNEISEKSEIFDDQFSVERPDGSNFTLKIRSTKLEDSAMYFCASIVDRDYGYTFGSGTRLTVV.

This clonotype has a count of ten or more. The V gene is TRBV28, the J gene TRBJ2-5; TRBD1 aligns across 8 bases. Losses at the gene ends were 6 bases for V and 3 bases for J; bases not matched to a gene: 9. CDR3 length equals 15 residues. Germline lookup yields CDR1 MDHEN and CDR2 SYDVKM. CDR3 in DNA: TGTGCCAGCAGCCCCGCCTGGACAGGGAAAGAGACCCAGTACTTC. This translates into CASSPAWTGKETQYF.

The chain combines TRBV24-1 with TRBJ2-2; no firm D call. Germline assignment: CDR1 KGHDR and CDR2 SFDVKD. The V gene lost 3 bases and the J gene lost 6 bases, with 10 bases spanning the gap. The CDR3 contains 14 residues. The CDR3 nucleotides read TGTGCCACCAGTGATCAACTCGAGGCCGGGGAGCTGTTTTTT. Its protein is CATSDQLEAGELFF.

The genes are TRBV19 and TRBJ1-1; weak D call: TRBD1 (5 bases). Deletions cut 1 base from V and 0 bases from J, with 12 bases between. Looked up from germline, CDR1 is LNHDA and CDR2 is SQIVND (reference sequence). The CDR3 has 16 amino acids. The CDR3 DNA reads as TGTGCCAGTAGTATAGGGGGGGTGACAGTGAACACTGAAGCTTTCTTT. It specifies CASSIGGVTVNTEAFF.

This clonotype was picked up many times. The gene calls are TRBV13 and TRBJ2-3; TRBD2 aligns across 9 bases. V was pared by 4 bases and J by 1 base, with 3 bases of the junction left unmatched. The CDR3 runs 15 residues. Germline V gene lookup returns CDR1 PRHDT and CDR2 FYEKMQ (reference sequence). The CDR3: CASSYRTSGTDTQYF. As DNA, the CDR3 is TGTGCCAGCAGCTACCGGACTAGCGGCACAGATACGCAGTATTTT. Using reference TRBV13 and TRBJ2-3 for the parts outside the CDR3, the full variable domain is AAGVIQSPRHLIKEKRETATLKCYPIPRHDTVYWYQQGPGQDPQFLISFYEKMQSDKGSIPDRFSAQQFSDYHSELNMSSLELGDSALYFCASSYRTSGTDTQYFGPGTRLTVL.

This clonotype was picked up many times. The chain couples TRBV18 to TRBJ2-7; 12 bases fit TRBD2. The CDR3 sequence is 15 residues long. The germline V gene encodes CDR1 KGHSH and CDR2 LQKENI. J lost 6 bases, V lost 3 bases, and 6 bases had no gene match. CDR3 in DNA: TGTGCCAGCTCACCCGCGACTAGCGGGAGCGTCGAGCAGTACTTC. It codes for CASSPATSGSVEQYF.

The table lists this clonotype with a few counts. This sequence joins TRBV6-5 and TRBJ2-1; TRBD1 is a possible D gene (6 bases). This CDR3 comprises 15 residues. Germline-derived CDR1 and CDR2 are MNHEY and SVGAGI. Trimming stripped 4 bases from V and 4 bases from J, with 14 bases between. The CDR3 sequence is CASSSTGRGYNEQFF. The CDR3 nucleotides are TGTGCCAGCAGTTCCACAGGGAGAGGGTACAATGAGCAGTTCTTC.

This clonotype occurred a few times. The gene calls are TRBV14 and TRBJ1-4; no reliable D call. Germline-derived CDR1 and CDR2 are SGHDN and FVKESK. The V and J ends lost 4 bases and 4 bases respectively, with 13 bases between them. The CDR3 is 15 residues long. CDR3 nucleotides: TGTGCCAGCAGCCTACAGAGTCTACTTAATGAAAAACTGTTTTTT. Translating gives CASSLQSLLNEKLFF.

Note on this clonotype: Since a much larger clone is just one base distant, this may be a read error. V gene TRBV13 combines with J gene TRBJ1-1; a possible D gene is TRBD1 (6 bases). This CDR3 is 13 amino acids long. The V gene's germline CDR1 is PRHDT and CDR2 FYEKMQ (reference sequence). CDR3 nucleotide sequence: TGTGCCAGCAGCCCCGAGGCAGGGGAGGAAGCTCTCTTT. Amino acid sequence: CASSPEAGEEALF.

To note about this clonotype: A much larger clone lies a single base off, so this may be a read error. The CDR3, as DNA: TGTGCCAGTAGTATCTCTGGGGCACAGACCAACTATGGCTACACCTTC. Its protein product is CASSISGAQTNYGYTF. This chain links TRBV19 with TRBJ1-2, with D tentatively TRBD1 (5 bases). The V gene's germline CDR1 is LNHDA and CDR2 SQIVND (reference sequence). This CDR3 region has 16 residues. Trimming shortened V by 3 bases and J by 2 bases, and 16 bases separated the two germline ends. Based on the CDR3 plus reference TRBV19 and TRBJ1-2, the full variable domain is DGGITQSPKYLFRKEGQNVTLSCEQNLNHDAMYWYRQDPGQGLRLIYYSQIVNDFQKGDIAEGYSVSREKKESFPLTVTSAQKNPTAFYLCASSISGAQTNYGYTFGSGTRLTVV.

The rearrangement uses TRBV7-9 and TRBJ2-1; 9 bases map to TRBD2. The trim removed 1 base at V and 5 bases at J, leaving 9 bases unmatched. The CDR3 is made up of 17 amino acids. CDR1 is SEHNR and CDR2 is FQNEAQ in the germline V gene (reference sequence). CDR3 loop: CASSLGGLAGINNEQFF. The CDR3 coding sequence is TGTGCCAGCAGCTTAGGGGGGCTAGCGGGAATCAACAATGAGCAGTTCTTC.

This clonotype was seen only a few times. The genes are TRBV5-1 and TRBJ2-2; tentative D call: TRBD1 (6 bases). V dropped 3 bases and J dropped 7 bases, with 16 bases sitting between them. Germline loops: CDR1 SGHRS, CDR2 YFSETQ. This CDR3 comprises 15 residues. DNA of the CDR3: TGCGCCAGCAGCTCGCCGAAACAGGGATACGGGGAGCTGTTTTTT. Amino acids: CASSSPKQGYGELFF.

The chain uses TRBV5-1 and TRBJ2-2; TRBD1 is a possible D gene (5 bases). The CDR3 loop spans 16 amino acids. Germline values: CDR1 SGHRS, CDR2 YFSETQ. The V end lost 0 bases, the J end lost 6 bases, and 15 bases lay between the germline ends. CDR3 residues: CASSLVGRVIPGELFF. DNA of the CDR3: TGCGCCAGCAGCTTGGTGGGCAGGGTAATCCCCGGGGAGCTGTTTTTT.

In this sample, this clonotype turned up a few times. The genes are TRBV6-2 or TRBV6-3 and TRBJ2-1, with 7 positions matching TRBD1. The V and J ends lost 2 bases and 3 bases, in that order; junction bases with no gene match: 7. The CDR3 consists of 16 residues. CDR1 MNHEY and CDR2 SVGEGT come from the germline V gene. CDR3 loop: CASSYQGQLNYNEQFF. CDR3 nucleotides: TGTGCCAGCAGTTACCAGGGACAGTTAAACTACAATGAGCAGTTCTTC.